Sequencing of this T cell receptor (beta chain) was carried out in a study of regulatory T cells in long-lasting Graves disease. The CDR3 runs 13 residues. From germline, CDR1 is LNHDA and CDR2 SQIVND (reference sequence). V gave up 3 bases and J gave up 2 bases, with 5 bases separating them. The time point here: newly diagnosed GD, antithyroid drugs for less than 3 months. Making the TCR library involved RNA that had been extracted from PBMCs. EDTA tubes held roughly 10 milliliters of peripheral blood from each patient. This clonotype was seen more than once but under ten times. For TCR beta, libraries came from iRepertoire HTBI primers and Arm-PCR of CDR3 regions. TCRdb re-analysed the multiplex PCR reads in MiXCR, keeping a single row per CDR3 protein. The sample has 550,000 to 600,000 distinct CDR3 sequences, about 15% seen once. These same data were also listed under a study on T cells in Graves' hyperthyroidism and ophthalmopathy. That source notes: In patients aged 18 to 65, hyperthyroidism was newly diagnosed, with duration under 2 months.

The specimen was peripheral blood mononuclear cells (PBMCs), collected at new diagnosis, from a patient treated with antithyroid drugs. The chain is built from TRBV19 and TRBJ2-4; unclear D gene. The clonotype originates from a young man with Graves disease. The CDR3 loop reads CASSITPKNIQYF. The CDR3 nucleotides read TGTGCCAGTAGTATTACACCCAAAAACATTCAGTACTTC.